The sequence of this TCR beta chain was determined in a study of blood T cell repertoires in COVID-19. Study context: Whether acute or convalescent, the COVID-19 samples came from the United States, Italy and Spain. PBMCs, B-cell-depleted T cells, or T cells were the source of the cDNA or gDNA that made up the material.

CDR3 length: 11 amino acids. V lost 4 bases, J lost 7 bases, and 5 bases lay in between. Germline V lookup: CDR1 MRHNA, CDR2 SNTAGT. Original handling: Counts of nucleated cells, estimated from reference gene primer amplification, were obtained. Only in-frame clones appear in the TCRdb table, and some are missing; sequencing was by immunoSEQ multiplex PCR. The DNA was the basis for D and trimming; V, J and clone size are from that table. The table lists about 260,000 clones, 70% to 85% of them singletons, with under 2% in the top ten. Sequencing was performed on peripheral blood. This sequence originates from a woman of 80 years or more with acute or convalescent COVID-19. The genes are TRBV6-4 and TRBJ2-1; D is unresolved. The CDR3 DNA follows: TGTGCCAGCAGTGTCGGGAATGAGCAGTTCTTC. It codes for CASSVGNEQFF.